The 15 T cell receptor beta chains below all came from one sample that was sequenced in a study of cytomegalovirus exposure and HLA in healthy donors. TCRdb's copy holds only in-frame clones and misses some; the assay was immunoSEQ multiplex PCR. The repertoire holds some 130,000 clones, nearly 90% seen once, with more than 0.95% in the top ten. Sequenced sample: PBMCs. The source is a woman aged 18-29 years in good health and CMV-seronegative.

The chain carries TRBV5-6 and TRBJ2-5; 8 nucleotides align to TRBD2. This CDR3 comprises 19 residues. Trimming at V came to 3 bases and at J to 0 bases, leaving 16 bases not matched to a gene. Germline values: CDR1 SGHDT, CDR2 YYEEEE. CDR3 in amino acids: CASSSPAGETSEYQETQYF. In DNA form, the CDR3 reads TGTGCCAGCAGCTCGCCAGCGGGGGAGACGTCTGAGTACCAAGAGACCCAGTACTTC.

This clone was seen more than once but under ten times. This chain uses TRBV5-1 with TRBJ1-1; D unresolved. CDR3 length: 8 residues. The germline CDR1 and CDR2 sequences are SGHRS and YFSETQ. V was shortened by 8 bases and J by 11 bases, with 7 bases between the two germline ends. DNA for the CDR3: TGCGCCAGTGACGGGGCTTTCTTT. Translation: CASDGAFF.

A note on this clone: Mismatch with germline at one junction end may stem from a read error. The J gene is TRBJ1-1, the V gene TRBV9; D possibly corresponds to TRBD1 (5 bases). The germline V gene has CDR1 SGDLS and CDR2 YYNGEE. The CDR3 totals 14 residues. In nucleotides, the CDR3 is TGTGCCGGCAGCGTCGGGGGGGAGAACACTGAAGCTTTCTTT. Translating it yields CAGSVGGENTEAFF.

CDR3 protein: CASSLARGQGEKLFF. CDR3 DNA: TGTGCCAGCAGCTTAGCCAGGGGACAGGGAGAAAAACTGTTTTTT. The chain joins TRBV7-8 to TRBJ1-4; TRBD1 agrees at 9 bases. Germline V gene data show CDR1 as SGHVS and CDR2 as FQNEAQ. The junction had 4 bases not matched to a gene; V was cut back by 0 bases and J by 8 bases. This CDR3 contains 15 residues.

The J gene is TRBJ2-2, the V gene TRBV10-3; D is undetermined. CDR3 length: 14 amino acids. The germline V gene has CDR1 ENHRY and CDR2 SYGVKD. With 3 bases removed from V and 5 bases from J, the gap between germline ends came to 10 bases. The CDR3: CAISEPQATGELFF. The CDR3, as DNA: TGTGCCATCAGTGAACCTCAGGCAACCGGGGAGCTGTTTTTT.

V gene TRBV2 combines with J gene TRBJ1-6; D gene unclear. The V gene's germline CDR1 is SNHLY and CDR2 FYNNEI. Between the trimmed V and J ends, which lost 8 bases and 0 bases, there was a span of 8 bases. CDR3 size: 14 residues. The DNA for the CDR3 is TGTGCCAGCTGCGAACGCTCCTATAATTCACCCCTCCACTTT. Its protein is CASCERSYNSPLHF.

The chain combines TRBV7-9 with TRBJ2-7; D unclear. The CDR3 runs 12 residues. Germline assignment: CDR1 SEHNR and CDR2 FQNEAQ (reference sequence). V dropped 5 bases and J dropped 1 base, with 6 bases sitting between them. The DNA for the CDR3 is TGTGCCAGCAGCCCGGGTTCCTACGAGCAGTACTTC. As protein: CASSPGSYEQYF.

J is TRBJ1-2 and V is TRBV4-1, with D perhaps TRBD1 (5 bases). Trimming removed 6 bases from V and 2 bases from J, with 13 bases in between. The CDR3 totals 14 residues. Germline values: CDR1 MGHRA, CDR2 YSYEKL. The CDR3 coding sequence is TGCGCCAGCAGTCAAAGCGGGGCCAACTATGGCTACACCTTC. Protein: CASSQSGANYGYTF.

The chain joins TRBV27 to TRBJ1-1; TRBD1 aligns across 9 bases. In germline, CDR1 is MNHEY, CDR2 SMNVEV (reference sequence). Unmatched junction bases numbered 3, after V lost 1 base and J lost 9 bases. The CDR3 spans 13 residues. The CDR3, as DNA: TGTGCCAGCAGTTTATACGGGACAGGGAAAGCTTTCTTT. It yields the protein CASSLYGTGKAFF.

The rearrangement uses TRBV7-9 and TRBJ2-6; the D gene is possibly TRBD2 (6 bases). This CDR3 spans 14 amino acids. The germline V gene has CDR1 SEHNR and CDR2 FQNEAQ (reference sequence). V was trimmed by 11 bases and J by 0 bases, leaving 11 bases between them. The CDR3 region has the DNA TGTGCCGCGGGGACGCTCTCTGGGGCCAACGTCCTGACTTTC. Translation: CAAGTLSGANVLTF. The full variable domain, its missing parts supplied by reference TRBV7-9 and TRBJ2-6, is DTGVSQNPRHKITKRGQNVTFRCDPISEHNRLYWYRQTLGQGPEFLTYFQNEAQLEKSRLLSDRFSAERPKGSFSTLEIQRTEQGDSAMYLCAAGTLSGANVLTFGAGSRLTVL.

CDR3 residues: CASSPQGRGDIQYF. The CDR3 DNA sequence: TGTGCCAGCAGCCCGCAAGGGCGGGGGGACATTCAGTACTTC. V gene TRBV7-3 combines with J gene TRBJ2-4; 8 nucleotides match TRBD2. The germline CDR1 and CDR2 sequences are SGHTA and FQGTGA. Trimming took 5 bases from V and 8 from J; bases not matched to a gene: 8. The CDR3 has 14 residues.

The chain uses TRBV13 and TRBJ2-3; tentatively, D is TRBD2 (6 bases). Trimming cost V 0 bases and J 5 bases, with 9 bases left between them. The germline V gene has CDR1 PRHDT and CDR2 FYEKMQ (reference sequence). The CDR3 is 14 residues long. The DNA for the CDR3 is TGTGCCAGCAGCTTAGGGGGGGGTAAAGATACGCAGTATTTT. Protein: CASSLGGGKDTQYF.

The chain uses TRBV21-1 and TRBJ1-3. TRBV21-1 is assigned pseudogene status. The CDR3 sequence is 18 residues long. The DNA of the CDR3 is TGTGCCAGCAGCAAAGAATGCACCACCGCTAGCTCTGGAAACACCATATATTTT. It codes for CASSKECTTASSGNTIYF.

V and J are TRBV5-1 and TRBJ1-3; D is possibly TRBD1 (5 bases). CDR3 length: 14 amino acids. The V and J ends lost 5 bases and 7 bases respectively, with 16 bases between them. CDR1 and CDR2 (germline): SGHRS, YFSETQ. The CDR3 spells CASSDGRVGNTIYF. In nucleotides, the CDR3 is TGCGCCAGCAGTGACGGCAGGGTCGGCAACACCATATATTTT.

The V call is TRBV9, the J call TRBJ2-7; no firm D call. Germline V gives CDR1 SGDLS, CDR2 YYNGEE. The CDR3 loop spans 13 amino acids. The V end was cut by 0 bases, the J end by 4 bases, with 8 bases between. CDR3 nucleotides: TGTGCCAGCAGCGTAGCTACGGGTTACGAGCAGTACTTC. This gives the protein CASSVATGYEQYF.